The TCR beta chain under discussion was sequenced for a study of T cells after yellow fever vaccination. Broader study findings: Subsequent booster samples again held most clones from primary vaccination (96% CD4, 85% to 90% CD8). FACS-sorted repertoires could harbor abundant contaminating bulk-population clonotypes.

The CDR3 contains 13 residues. Trimming left V 4 bases short and J 6 bases short, with 12 bases between. Germline assignment: CDR1 SGHVS and CDR2 FNYEAQ. Remarks on this clonotype: Its antigen is still unknown.

MiXCR, run by TCRdb on the 5' RACE reads, gives a single entry per CDR3 protein. The sample holds under 700,000 distinct CDR3 sequences, less than 20% seen once. The sample was PBMCs, taken 4 to 5 days after the first yellow fever vaccination. V is TRBV7-6 and J is TRBJ1-1; perhaps TRBD1 as D (5 bases). This TCR was sampled from a man younger than 35 who received the YFV17D yellow fever vaccine. The CDR3 region is CASSSKPTAEAFF. The CDR3 DNA reads TGTGCCAGCAGCTCTAAGCCGACAGCTGAAGCTTTCTTT.